The 16 T cell receptor beta chains given below trace back to one sample, sequenced in a study of blood T cell repertoires in COVID-19 (dated by TCRdb to about 2020). Library preparation was by the immunoSEQ multiplex PCR assay. Drawn from immuneACCESS, this table holds only the in-frame rearrangements with V and J called that TCRdb kept. Clones are partly lost; checked studies trace under half to an unresolved V gene and leave the rest unexplained. This sample gives about 180,000 clones in total; under 85% of them show up just once. In total, the top ten clones hold over 6% of the sample. The sequencing input was peripheral blood. All receptors derive from a woman aged 70 to 79 with COVID-19, enrolled during active disease.

In its sample, this clone was seen a few times. Other DNA sequences in the sample encode the same CDR3. V gene TRBV24-1 combines with J gene TRBJ2-7; weak D call: TRBD2 (5 bases). The CDR3 has 14 amino acids. CDR1 is KGHDR and CDR2 is SFDVKD in the germline V gene. V shed 5 bases and J shed 0 bases, with 10 bases lying between them. The CDR3 region has the DNA TGTGCCACCAGTGCCGGAGGCAGCTCCTACGAGCAGTACTTC. This translates into CATSAGGSSYEQYF.

V usage is TRBV24-1 and J usage is TRBJ2-5; TRBD2 aligns across 7 bases. CDR1 is KGHDR and CDR2 is SFDVKD in the germline V gene. CDR3 size: 15 residues. J lost 1 base, V lost 5 bases, and 6 bases had no gene match. CDR3 in amino acids: CATSGSSGPQETQYF. Written as DNA, the CDR3 is TGTGCCACCAGTGGCTCTAGCGGCCCCCAAGAGACCCAGTACTTC.

By sample share, this clone is large. This sequence joins TRBV28 and TRBJ1-5; D remains ambiguous. CDR3 size: 13 residues. Germline V gene lookup returns CDR1 MDHEN and CDR2 SYDVKM. Trimming pared 3 bases from V and 1 base from J, leaving 4 bases between. The CDR3 coding sequence is TGTGCCAGCAGTTTTCCGAGCAATCAGCCCCAGCATTTT. Translated, it gives CASSFPSNQPQHF.

The V call is TRBV19, the J call TRBJ2-5; D might be TRBD2 (5 bases). This CDR3 has 17 residues. Looked up from germline, CDR1 is LNHDA and CDR2 is SQIVND (reference sequence). Trimming removed 1 base at V and 5 bases at J, with 20 bases between. CDR3 in DNA: TGTGCCAGTAGTATAGGTGGTAGCGCGACGGTGGGGGAGACCCAGTACTTC. Translating it yields CASSIGGSATVGETQYF.

The V gene is TRBV6-5, the J gene TRBJ1-1; D is unresolved. V lost 6 bases, J lost 5 bases, and 13 bases lay in between. This CDR3 is built from 13 residues. Germline V CDR1 and CDR2: MNHEY, SVGAGI. CDR3 sequence: CASSLGRGTEAFF. The CDR3 DNA sequence: TGTGCCAGCAGCCTAGGGAGAGGGACTGAAGCTTTCTTT.

The V call is TRBV4-2, the J call TRBJ2-5, with 11 bases aligning to TRBD2. V lost 0 bases to trimming and J lost 9 bases; unmatched junction nucleotides: 12. CDR1 is LGHNA and CDR2 is YNFKEQ in the germline V gene. This CDR3 spans 17 amino acids. This CDR3 reads CASSQDLGTSGSMAQYF. The DNA for the CDR3 is TGTGCCAGCAGCCAAGATCTGGGGACTAGCGGCTCAATGGCCCAGTACTTC.

The chain joins TRBV7-2 to TRBJ2-1; D possibly corresponds to TRBD2 (6 bases). V gave up 5 bases and J gave up 6 bases, with 20 bases separating them. The CDR3 is 16 residues long. The V gene's germline CDR1 is SGHTA and CDR2 FQGNSA. CDR3 nucleotide sequence: TGTGCCAGCAGCCATGGGGGGACGAAGTTGGGCAATGAGCAGTTCTTC. This gives the protein CASSHGGTKLGNEQFF.

The V and J genes are TRBV28 and TRBJ1-5; the D gene is possibly TRBD1 (6 bases). Germline CDR1 MDHEN, CDR2 SYDVKM. The CDR3 length is 15 residues. Trimming left V 2 bases short and J 3 bases short, with 11 bases between. This CDR3 is CASSLNLGANQPQHF. In DNA form, the CDR3 reads TGTGCCAGCAGTTTAAATTTGGGGGCCAATCAGCCCCAGCATTTT.

J is TRBJ1-1 and V is TRBV6-5, with TRBD1 identical over 8 bases. Germline V CDR1 and CDR2: MNHEY, SVGAGI. After removal of 2 bases from V and 1 base from J, the junction contained 3 bases not matched to a gene. The CDR3 has 15 residues. The CDR3 DNA reads as TGTGCCAGCAGTTACGCCGGACAGGGGAACACTGAAGCTTTCTTT. Amino acid sequence: CASSYAGQGNTEAFF.

The CDR3 reads CASSVGGTANYGYTF. The CDR3 region has the DNA TGTGCCAGCAGCGTAGGGGGCACCGCTAACTATGGCTACACCTTC. This sequence joins TRBV9 and TRBJ1-2, with a possible D match to TRBD1 (5 bases). The CDR3 sequence is 15 residues long. CDR1 and CDR2 (germline): SGDLS, YYNGEE. Deletions cut 0 bases from V and 0 bases from J, with 9 bases between.

The rearrangement uses TRBV7-2 and TRBJ2-7, with 7 bases fitting TRBD1. The CDR3 runs to 12 residues. Germline assignment: CDR1 SGHTA and CDR2 FQGNSA. The trim removed 8 bases at V and 6 bases at J, leaving 7 bases unmatched. CDR3 residues: CASVLQGFEQYF. In nucleotides, the CDR3 is TGTGCCAGCGTTTTACAGGGGTTCGAGCAGTACTTC.

The chain links TRBV18 to TRBJ2-5; TRBD2 might be the D (6 bases). CDR1 is KGHSH, CDR2 LQKENI, per germline. The V and J ends lost 3 bases and 5 bases respectively, with 13 bases between them. This CDR3 spans 14 amino acids. CDR3 DNA sequence: TGTGCCAGCTCACCGGGCGACAGCGGGGAGACCCAGTACTTC. It translates to CASSPGDSGETQYF. The entire variable domain, with the rest obtained from reference TRBV18 and TRBJ2-5, is as follows: NAGVMQNPRHLVRRRGQEARLRCSPMKGHSHVYWYRQLPEEGLKFMVYLQKENIIDESGMPKERFSAEFPKEGPSILRIQQVVRGDSAAYFCASSPGDSGETQYFGPGTRLLVL.

The chain recombines TRBV6-4 with TRBJ2-7, with a tentative D call TRBD2 (9 bases). The CDR3 is made up of 16 amino acids. Deletions cut 5 bases from V and 6 bases from J, with 23 bases between. Germline lookup yields CDR1 MRHNA and CDR2 SNTAGT. The CDR3 protein is CASSYPDRGLAPEQYF. CDR3 DNA sequence: TGTGCCAGCAGTTACCCAGACAGGGGACTAGCTCCCGAGCAGTACTTC.

The J gene is TRBJ2-7, the V gene TRBV29-1, with 14 bases aligning to TRBD2. Germline CDR1 SQVTM, CDR2 ANQGSEA. This CDR3 has 16 residues. Trimming took 4 bases from V and 1 from J; bases not matched to a gene: 6. CDR3 sequence (DNA): TGCAGCGTTGCGGGACTAGCGGGAGTCGGGTCCTACGAGCAGTACTTC. Residues: CSVAGLAGVGSYEQYF.

This sequence joins TRBV28 and TRBJ2-2, with a weak D call TRBD2 (6 bases). Germline values: CDR1 MDHEN, CDR2 SYDVKM. This CDR3 is 16 amino acids long. V shed 4 bases and J shed 5 bases, with 17 bases lying between them. The chain's CDR3 is CASSSLGRIGTGELFF. DNA for the CDR3: TGTGCCAGCAGTTCTCTCGGGAGAATCGGGACCGGGGAGCTGTTTTTT. Supplemented by reference TRBV28 and TRBJ2-2, the full variable domain reads DVKVTQSSRYLVKRTGEKVFLECVQDMDHENMFWYRQDPGLGLRLIYFSYDVKMKEKGDIPEGYSVSREKKERFSLILESASTNQTSMYLCASSSLGRIGTGELFFGEGSRLTVL.

This chain links TRBV11-2 with TRBJ1-1; D is undetermined. Trimming cost V 2 bases and J 1 base, with 5 bases left between them. From germline, CDR1 is SGHAT and CDR2 FQNNGV. This CDR3 comprises 13 residues. This CDR3 reads CASSLQANTEAFF. The CDR3 DNA reads TGTGCCAGCAGCTTACAGGCGAACACTGAAGCTTTCTTT.